These T cell receptor beta chains were read from a single sample in a study of OX40 agonist ivuxolimab in advanced cancers. Method: immunoSEQ multiplex PCR; TCRdb's copy keeps in-frame clones and lacks some. This table holds fewer than 140,000 clones, 90% found once. Sequenced material: CD4+ or CD8+ T cells sorted from blood, taken in a trial of the OX40 agonist ivuxolimab. The receptor source for this set is an adult with an advanced solid tumor such as melanoma, head and neck, liver or kidney cancer. CDR3s include the opening cysteine and the closing phenylalanine or tryptophan. The D gene is left open where the match is weak. For some rows the clone size is stated as once, few or many, or as a class when expanded; others skip it.

v_call d_call clone_size cdr3_aa
TRBV4-3 TRBD1 . CASSQEGGGPGANVLTF
TRBV2 . . CASSEALYEQYF
TRBV19 . . CASSIQGQNTEAFF
TRBV7-2 . once CASSLLGGSTDTQYF
TRBV7-2 . . CASSLVGGGIIQETQYF
TRBV30 TRBD1 . CAWSRQGAANEKLFF
TRBV11-2 TRBD1 . CASSSGQGRHGYTF
TRBV28 . . CASSLGGYSTGELFF
TRBV18 TRBD1 few CASSPGQGEEKLFF
TRBV28 TRBD1 . CASRKGQGYGYTF
TRBV6-4 TRBD1 . CASSDSDRNGYTF
TRBV28 . . CASSFLKVLDTEAFF
TRBV7-9 . . CASSRSSTDTQYF
TRBV28 . few CASSSDSGYNSPLHF
TRBV28 TRBD1 few CASTIGTVVQRLASPLHF
TRBV5-5 . . CASSLVGSGANVLTF
TRBV7-9 TRBD2 . CASSRGLAGQGYTQYF
TRBV28 TRBD1 . CASIPTGRTDTQYF
TRBV18 TRBD1 . CASSPYTIRDSYGYTF
TRBV7-2 TRBD1 . CASSPGQGHQPQHF